The 21 T cell receptor beta chains reported below all come from one sample, sequenced in a study of T cells in narcolepsy. Clones were sequenced by immunoSEQ multiplex PCR, and TCRdb holds only the in-frame ones, with some missing. In the table there are approximately 35,000 clones, roughly 77% of which are singletons. Sequences were obtained from memory (CD45RA-) CD4+ T cells from blood. These TCRs come from a human donor in good health.

The CDR3 DNA reads as TGTGCCAGCAGTGGTGGGACCTTCACCGGGGAGCTGTTTTTT. Amino acids: CASSGGTFTGELFF. This sequence joins TRBV6-1 and TRBJ2-2, with D tentatively TRBD1 or TRBD2 (5 bases each). Germline V gene sequence: CDR1 MNHNS, CDR2 SASEGT. This CDR3 contains 14 residues. V lost 4 bases to trimming and J lost 4 bases, with 10 bases between them.

This chain links TRBV7-9 with TRBJ1-1; D is unresolved. The CDR3 consists of 14 residues. CDR1 and CDR2 (germline): SEHNR, FQNEAQ (reference sequence). Trimming left V 3 bases short and J 1 base short, with 9 bases between. The DNA for the CDR3 is TGTGCCAGCAGCTTGCGCTACAAGAACACTGAAGCTTTCTTT. Its protein product is CASSLRYKNTEAFF.

The genes are TRBV30 and TRBJ2-4; maybe TRBD2 (6 bases). From germline, CDR1 is GTSNPN and CDR2 SVGIG (reference sequence). The V gene lost 2 bases and the J gene lost 4 bases, with 21 bases spanning the gap. The length of the CDR3 is 17 residues. This CDR3 reads CAWSQAGWSLSKNIQYF. CDR3 coding DNA: TGTGCCTGGAGTCAGGCGGGGTGGTCTCTGTCAAAAAACATTCAGTACTTC.

This clone appeared a single time. The gene calls are TRBV7-9 and TRBJ2-7; TRBD1 is a possible D gene (6 bases). Germline-derived CDR1 and CDR2 are SEHNR and FQNEAQ (reference sequence). V was clipped by 5 bases and J by 3 bases, with 14 bases between them. This CDR3 region has 14 residues. The CDR3 bases are TGTGCCAGCAGCCCACAGGGTGGTGGCTACGAGCAGTACTTC. Translated, it gives CASSPQGGGYEQYF.

J is TRBJ2-5 and V is TRBV5-1; 12 bases agree with TRBD2. With V trimmed by 0 bases and J by 4 bases, 1 base remained unmatched. The CDR3 spans 15 residues. Germline loops: CDR1 SGHRS, CDR2 YFSETQ. CDR3 sequence reads: CASSLGLAGAETQYF. CDR3 DNA sequence: TGCGCCAGCAGCTTGGGACTAGCGGGGGCAGAGACCCAGTACTTC.

The CDR3 reads CASSFGAEKLFF. The CDR3 DNA reads as TGTGCCAGCAGCTTCGGGGCTGAAAAACTGTTTTTT. The chain couples TRBV5-4 to TRBJ1-4; perhaps TRBD1 as D (5 bases). V shed 2 bases and J shed 7 bases, with 6 bases lying between them. Germline CDR1 SGHNT, CDR2 YYREEE (reference sequence). The CDR3 is 12 residues long.

The chain's CDR3 is CAWGRQALSYNSPLHF. Here the CDR3 DNA reads TGTGCCTGGGGGAGACAGGCCCTCTCCTATAATTCACCCCTCCACTTT. This chain joins TRBV30 and TRBJ1-6; the D gene is possibly TRBD1 (6 bases). The CDR3 length is 16 residues. Germline V lookup: CDR1 GTSNPN, CDR2 SVGIG (reference sequence). Trimming removed 5 bases at V and 0 bases at J, with 14 bases between.

With respect to this clone: This specimen includes other DNA sequences encoding the same CDR3. The chain joins TRBV19 to TRBJ1-2; D unclear. V was trimmed by 3 bases and J by 5 bases, leaving 13 bases between them. CDR3 length equals 14 residues. Germline V gene data show CDR1 as LNHDA and CDR2 as SQIVND (reference sequence). DNA of the CDR3: TGTGCCAGTAGTATTGAGGCCGGGGTTTATGGCTACACCTTC. Amino acids: CASSIEAGVYGYTF.

V and J are TRBV18 and TRBJ2-6; TRBD1 matches 8 bases. The CDR3 length is 16 residues. V shed 4 bases and J 4 bases; nucleotides not matched to a gene: 6. CDR1 KGHSH and CDR2 LQKENI come from the germline V gene. CDR3 protein: CASSLGTGRGANVLTF. The CDR3, as DNA: TGTGCCAGCTCACTCGGGACAGGTCGGGGGGCCAACGTCCTGACTTTC.

This chain uses TRBV10-1 with TRBJ2-5; 7 bases are shared with TRBD1. Trimming at V came to 6 bases and at J to 4 bases, leaving 8 bases not matched to a gene. CDR1 and CDR2 from the germline V gene are WNHNN and SYGVQD (reference sequence). The CDR3 extends over 14 amino acids. CDR3 nucleotide sequence: TGCGCCAGCAGCCGGGGACAGCTAGGAGAGACCCAGTACTTC. Its translation: CASSRGQLGETQYF.

This sequence joins TRBV27 and TRBJ2-5; 12 nucleotides agree with TRBD2. The CDR3 is made up of 16 amino acids. Germline CDR1 MNHEY, CDR2 SMNVEV (reference sequence). Unmatched junction bases numbered 9, after V lost 5 bases and J lost 5 bases. CDR3 DNA: TGTGCCAGCAGTCCCGCTAGCGGGAGGGCCGGGGAGACCCAGTACTTC. Translated: CASSPASGRAGETQYF.

The chain couples TRBV6-5 to TRBJ2-7; tentatively, D is TRBD1 (6 bases). Looked up from germline, CDR1 is MNHEY and CDR2 is SVGAGI. Deletions cut 9 bases from V and 0 bases from J, with 18 bases between. This CDR3 region has 15 residues. CDR3 nucleotide sequence: TGTGCCAGTCGCCGACAGGACGATCCCTCCTACGAGCAGTACTTC. The encoded protein is CASRRQDDPSYEQYF.

The chain carries TRBV5-4 and TRBJ1-2, with D possibly matching TRBD1 (5 bases). Germline CDR1 is SGHNT and CDR2 is YYREEE (reference sequence). Trimming removed 6 bases from V and 8 bases from J, with 26 bases in between. The CDR3 totals 16 residues. CDR3 protein: CASTRSGASSVGGYTF. CDR3 nucleotides: TGTGCCAGCACTCGAAGCGGGGCCTCCTCTGTAGGGGGCTACACCTTC.

CDR3 coding DNA: TGTGCCAGCGGACAGCGCCAAGAGACCCAGTACTTC. Protein product: CASGQRQETQYF. The chain has TRBV27 and TRBJ2-5, with D possibly TRBD1 on 6 matching bases. Germline V gene lookup returns CDR1 MNHEY and CDR2 SMNVEV (reference sequence). This CDR3 is 12 amino acids long. Trimming cost V 8 bases and J 1 base, with 8 bases left between them.

The rearrangement links TRBV27 to TRBJ2-2, with 12 bases lining up with TRBD2. Germline assignment: CDR1 MNHEY and CDR2 SMNVEV (reference sequence). The CDR3 covers 18 residues. J lost 6 bases, V lost 6 bases, and 14 bases had no gene match. Here the CDR3 DNA reads TGTGCCAGCAGGAACCCGGGACTAGCGGGTTGGAGGTCCGGGGAGCTGTTTTTT. It specifies CASRNPGLAGWRSGELFF.

The chain has TRBV7-2 and TRBJ1-3; tentatively, D is TRBD1 (6 bases). V dropped 6 bases and J dropped 4 bases, with 13 bases sitting between them. This CDR3 has 14 residues. Germline assignment: CDR1 SGHTA and CDR2 FQGNSA. Here the CDR3 reads CASRGTGLGNTIYF. CDR3 sequence (DNA): TGTGCCAGCAGGGGTACAGGGCTCGGAAACACCATATATTTT.

V gene TRBV5-1 combines with J gene TRBJ2-3; weak D call: TRBD2 (7 bases). The CDR3 is 16 residues long. Trimming left V 4 bases short and J 0 bases short, with 15 bases between. Germline CDR1 SGHRS, CDR2 YFSETQ. The CDR3 DNA sequence: TGCGCCAGCAGCGAACCCGGGGGGCATAGCACAGATACGCAGTATTTT. Its protein product is CASSEPGGHSTDTQYF. Full variable domain (outside the CDR3, taken from reference TRBV5-1 and TRBJ2-3): KAGVTQTPRYLIKTRGQQVTLSCSPISGHRSVSWYQQTPGQGLQFLFEYFSETQRNKGNFPGRFSGRQFSNSRSEMNVSTLELGDSALYLCASSEPGGHSTDTQYFGPGTRLTVL.

The chain carries TRBV29-1 and TRBJ2-3; D not certain. The V and J ends lost 5 bases and 4 bases respectively, with 10 bases between them. The CDR3 is 12 amino acids. Per the germline V gene, CDR1 is SQVTM and CDR2 is ANQGSEA. The CDR3 DNA is TGCAGCGTTCAGGTTGGTCCAGATACGCAGTATTTT. Encoded protein: CSVQVGPDTQYF.

This chain joins TRBV2 and TRBJ2-7; no clear D gene. This CDR3 region has 11 residues. Trimming left V 5 bases short and J 3 bases short, with 5 bases between. The germline V gene has CDR1 SNHLY and CDR2 FYNNEI. The CDR3 region is CASSPNYEQYF. The DNA for the CDR3 is TGTGCCAGCAGTCCCAACTACGAGCAGTACTTC.

This chain connects TRBV5-1 to TRBJ1-6; no definite D call. Deletions cut 4 bases from V and 0 bases from J, with 8 bases between. Germline values: CDR1 SGHRS, CDR2 YFSETQ. CDR3 length: 15 residues. The CDR3 DNA sequence: TGCGCCAGCAGCGTTACAGCCTCCTATAATTCACCCCTCCACTTT. It codes for CASSVTASYNSPLHF.

This sequence joins TRBV11-3 and TRBJ2-1; tentatively, D is TRBD1 or TRBD2 (5 bases each). With 0 bases removed from V and 6 bases from J, the gap between germline ends came to 9 bases. CDR1 and CDR2 (germline): SGHNT, YENEEA. The CDR3 is 14 amino acids. CDR3 sequence (DNA): TGTGCCAGCAGCTTAGATATCGGGGCCAATGAGCAGTTCTTC. Its protein is CASSLDIGANEQFF.